Listed below are T cell receptor beta chains from one sample, sequenced in a study of blood T cell repertoires in COVID-19. The table came from immunoSEQ multiplex PCR; TCRdb's copy has only in-frame clones and leaves some out. The profile shows 230,000 or so clones, 88% of them singletons. The sequencing sample was made of PBMCs or T cells enriched from blood (not recorded which). Source of these receptors: a woman aged 25 to 39 who had recovered from COVID-19. Each CDR3 is given with its conserved first and last residue.

V gene	J gene	CDR3 protein
TRBV6-4	TRBJ1-2	CASSRGRDYGYTF
TRBV7-2	TRBJ2-3	CASSPAGGGEGDTQYF
TRBV5-4	TRBJ1-1	CASSRRVGQGNTEAFF
TRBV27	TRBJ1-1	CASSLSKNTEAFF
TRBV9	TRBJ2-6	CASSQPTGSGANVLTF
TRBV19	TRBJ2-1	CASSISQGAYNEQFF
TRBV4-2	TRBJ1-5	CASSPGKRGPQHF
TRBV29-1	TRBJ1-2	CSVEAGTDNYGYTF
TRBV29-1	TRBJ1-2	CSVERRTGIYGYTF
TRBV6-5	TRBJ1-5	CASSYAGETQPQHF
TRBV7-2	TRBJ2-4	CASSLAGQVGIQYF
TRBV5-1	TRBJ2-1	CASSLAGTLYNEQFF
TRBV12-3/TRBV12-4	TRBJ1-1	CASSLHLNTEAFF
TRBV6-6	TRBJ2-1	CASTPTSGSYNEQFF
TRBV19	TRBJ2-2	CASSILFSGGSGELFF
TRBV6-6	TRBJ1-3	CASSYAAVLSGNTIYF
TRBV4-3	TRBJ1-1	CASSQDRAGDGLEAFF
TRBV4-3	TRBJ1-2	CASSQDLDQVGGYTF
TRBV4-1	TRBJ1-1	CASSLMFLGPNTEAFF
TRBV7-7	TRBJ2-2	CASSFNGGDTGELFF
TRBV5-6	TRBJ1-2	CASSPKATGYTF
TRBV9	TRBJ2-3	CASSSGGTDTQYF
TRBV20-1	TRBJ1-2	CSARSGVDYTF
TRBV20-1	TRBJ1-5	CSASQGDQPQHF
TRBV9	TRBJ2-1	CASSAIKTSGGAGEQFF
TRBV19	TRBJ1-2	CASSMRTGWTTF
TRBV5-6	TRBJ1-5	CASSLGSGSNQPQHF
TRBV5-6	TRBJ2-2	CASSLDRARATGELFF
TRBV19	TRBJ2-1	CASSIAPGLAGVYNEQFF
TRBV19	TRBJ2-3	CASSPPSGTSGGIDTQYF
TRBV6-5	TRBJ2-1	CASSSWTGKGDEQFF
TRBV4-1	TRBJ1-1	CASSQPTGVVAFF
TRBV27	TRBJ2-7	CASSSGQGDEQYF
TRBV28	TRBJ2-3	CASSWDFGSTDTQYF
TRBV3-1/TRBV3-2	TRBJ1-2	CASSPPGQGEYYGYTF
TRBV19	TRBJ1-2	CASSILRSSYGYTF
TRBV5-6	TRBJ2-7	CASSRWYRGPGSGEQYF
TRBV4-3	TRBJ1-2	CASSQDNAVANYGYTF
TRBV6-5	TRBJ1-1	CASSYMAGGWTEAFF
TRBV3-1/TRBV3-2	TRBJ2-2	CASRPGELFF